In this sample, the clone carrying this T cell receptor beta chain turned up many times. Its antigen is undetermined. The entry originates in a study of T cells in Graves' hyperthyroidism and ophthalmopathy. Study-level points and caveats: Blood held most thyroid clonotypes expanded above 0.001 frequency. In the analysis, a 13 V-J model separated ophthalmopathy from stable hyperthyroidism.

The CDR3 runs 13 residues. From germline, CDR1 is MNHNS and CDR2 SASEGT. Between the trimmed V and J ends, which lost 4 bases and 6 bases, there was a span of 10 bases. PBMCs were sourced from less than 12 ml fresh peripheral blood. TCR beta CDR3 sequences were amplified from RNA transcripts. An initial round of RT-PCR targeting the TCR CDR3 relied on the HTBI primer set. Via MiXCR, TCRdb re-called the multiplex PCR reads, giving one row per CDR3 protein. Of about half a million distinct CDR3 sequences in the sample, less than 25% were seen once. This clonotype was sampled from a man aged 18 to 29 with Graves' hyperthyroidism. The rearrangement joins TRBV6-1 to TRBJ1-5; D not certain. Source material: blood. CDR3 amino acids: CASSAGAAQPQHF. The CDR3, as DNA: TGTGCCAGCAGTGCAGGAGCTGCTCAGCCCCAGCATTTT.